This entry lists 24 T cell receptor beta chains sequenced from one sample in a study of blood T cells in healthy people across ages. Next came a second PCR, run for about 6 to 11 cycles, which used a sample-barcoded 5' primer along with a J-beta primer mix. TCRdb reprocessed the 5' RACE reads via MiXCR and lists one record per CDR3 protein. The sample holds nearly 800,000 distinct CDR3 sequences; 20% to 25% are singletons and the top ten take under 4%. The same sample was also studied in work on T cells of mothers and their children.

Sequenced input: blood. The receptors originated from a boy younger than 18 in good health.

This chain links TRBV29-1 with TRBJ2-7, with 7 bases identical to TRBD1. CDR1 and CDR2 from the germline V gene are SQVTM and ANQGSEA. CDR3 length: 14 amino acids. Trimming removed 6 bases from V and 0 bases from J; junction bases left unmatched: 8. The CDR3, as DNA: TGCAGCGTAACCTACAGGGGCAGCTCCTACGAGCAGTACTTC. Protein product: CSVTYRGSSYEQYF.

V usage is TRBV7-9 and J usage is TRBJ2-5; TRBD1 is a possible D gene (5 bases). CDR1 is SEHNR and CDR2 is FQNEAQ in the germline V gene (reference sequence). The CDR3 is made up of 14 amino acids. V lost 2 bases to trimming and J lost 7 bases, with 14 bases between them. CDR3 nucleotides: TGTGCCAGCAGCTTATTTGTGGGGCCGGGGACCCAGTACTTC. It is translated as CASSLFVGPGTQYF.

CDR3 bases: TGTGCCAGCAGTGAAGGCCGGGACAGGGTCTACGAGCAGTACTTC. This sequence encodes CASSEGRDRVYEQYF. The genes are TRBV6-1 and TRBJ2-7; 9 bases map to TRBD1. The germline gives CDR1 MNHNS, CDR2 SASEGT. The junction had 4 bases not matched to a gene; V was cut back by 1 base and J by 3 bases. The CDR3 extends over 15 amino acids.

The chain combines TRBV12-3 or TRBV12-4 with TRBJ2-1; D is unresolved. Deletions cut 7 bases from V and 5 bases from J, with 15 bases between. CDR3 length: 14 residues. This chain's CDR3 is CASTLSRNNNEQFF. The CDR3 DNA follows: TGTGCCAGCACCCTATCGAGAAACAACAATGAGCAGTTCTTC.

This chain connects TRBV5-6 to TRBJ2-5; possible D gene TRBD1, 6 bases. V was cut by 3 bases and J by 4 bases, with 16 bases left in between. The CDR3 is made up of 15 amino acids. CDR1 and CDR2 from the germline V gene are SGHDT and YYEEEE. The DNA of the CDR3 is TGTGCCAGCAGCTATATTACAGGGTCGGGAGAGACCCAGTACTTC. Translated, it gives CASSYITGSGETQYF.

This clonotype came up a few times. The chain uses TRBV7-2 and TRBJ2-7; possible D gene TRBD1, 6 bases. The CDR3 runs 13 residues. Germline CDR1 is SGHTA and CDR2 is FQGNSA. Trimming removed 5 bases at V and 3 bases at J, with 11 bases between. Here the CDR3 DNA reads TGTGCCAGCAGCATGGACAGCGGCTACGAGCAGTACTTC. Amino acids: CASSMDSGYEQYF.

This clonotype was counted between two and nine times. The junction does not match germline at one end; this may be a read error. The J gene is TRBJ2-1, the V gene TRBV7-2, with D perhaps TRBD2 (7 bases). The V gene's germline CDR1 is SGHTA and CDR2 FQGNSA. The CDR3 sequence is 15 residues long. The CDR3 nucleotides are TGTGCCAGCAGCTTAGGGGGGGGCGGACTAAGGTCACCGTACTTC. Amino acids: CASSLGGGGLRSPYF.

Only a few counts were recorded for this clonotype. The chain has TRBV11-2 and TRBJ1-2; 7 positions agree with TRBD1. Per germline, CDR1 SGHAT and CDR2 FQNNGV. CDR3 length equals 13 residues. With 5 bases clipped from V and 5 bases from J, the junction kept 5 bases outside the gene matches. As DNA, the CDR3 is TGTGCCAGCAGCGCGGGACAGCAGTATGGCTACACCTTC. It specifies CASSAGQQYGYTF.

The sample holds a few counts of this clonotype. CDR3 protein: CASGGTGRAHVDTEAFF. The CDR3 coding sequence is TGTGCCAGCGGGGGGACAGGGCGGGCCCATGTGGACACTGAAGCTTTCTTT. This chain links TRBV2 with TRBJ1-1; 9 positions agree with TRBD1. CDR3 length: 17 residues. Germline assignment: CDR1 SNHLY and CDR2 FYNNEI. J was trimmed by 3 bases and V by 8 bases; bases with no gene match: 16. The full variable domain, with the rest looked up from reference TRBV2 and TRBJ1-1, is EPEVTQTPSHQVTQMGQEVILRCVPISNHLYFYWYRQILGQKVEFLVSFYNNEISEKSEIFDDQFSVERPDGSNFTLKIRSTKLEDSAMYFCASGGTGRAHVDTEAFFGQGTRLTVV.

The rearrangement links TRBV20-1 to TRBJ2-5; TRBD1 matches at 9 bases. Trimming cost V 1 base and J 11 bases; bases outside gene matches: 8. The CDR3 is 13 amino acids. Looked up from germline, CDR1 is DFQATT and CDR2 is SNEGSKA (reference sequence). The CDR3 bases are TGCAGTGCTAGAGGGGACAGGGCCTACGGGCAGTACTTC. Translation gives CSARGDRAYGQYF.

In its sample, this clonotype was seen a few times. V and J are TRBV5-1 and TRBJ2-7; TRBD2 agrees at 7 bases. The germline V gene encodes CDR1 SGHRS and CDR2 YFSETQ. The ends lost 4 bases at V and 6 bases at J; junction bases unmatched: 10. The CDR3 has 14 residues. CDR3 residues: CASSPGGGYSEQYF. The CDR3 coding sequence is TGCGCCAGCAGCCCCGGGGGAGGGTATAGCGAGCAGTACTTC.

The rearrangement uses TRBV4-1 and TRBJ1-2; 7 nucleotides line up with TRBD1. This CDR3 is 13 amino acids long. Germline loops: CDR1 MGHRA, CDR2 YSYEKL. Germline trimming cut 2 bases from V and 8 bases from J; bases unmatched to any gene: 5. The CDR3 bases are TGCGCCAGCAGCCAAACAGGGGCGCCCGGCTACACCTTC. Residues: CASSQTGAPGYTF.

A remark on this clonotype: This could be a read error, since a much larger clone is one nucleotide away. The V and J genes are TRBV27 and TRBJ2-3, with a possible D match to TRBD1 (5 bases). CDR3 length: 15 amino acids. Trimming pared 7 bases from V and 3 bases from J, leaving 17 bases between. Germline V gene lookup returns CDR1 MNHEY and CDR2 SMNVEV (reference sequence). DNA of the CDR3: TGTGCCAGCAATTCCAGGCAGGGTGAAACAGATACGCAGTATTTT. It specifies CASNSRQGETDTQYF.

This clonotype was picked up a small number of times. The chain couples TRBV4-3 to TRBJ2-1; tentatively, D is TRBD1 or TRBD2 (5 bases each). The V end lost 0 bases, the J end lost 4 bases, and 13 bases lay between the germline ends. The CDR3 has 16 residues. Germline-derived CDR1 and CDR2 are LGHNA and YSLEER. In DNA form, the CDR3 reads TGCGCCAGCAGCCAAGAAGGGACGTCGCCGTACAATGAGCAGTTCTTC. Protein product: CASSQEGTSPYNEQFF.

This clonotype was seen a few times. V usage is TRBV29-1 and J usage is TRBJ2-4; TRBD1 matches at 7 bases. V gave up 7 bases and J gave up 7 bases; unmatched junction bases: 10. Germline lookup yields CDR1 SQVTM and CDR2 ANQGSEA. This CDR3 contains 13 residues. This chain's CDR3 is CSAARQGANIQYF. Here the CDR3 DNA reads TGCAGCGCCGCAAGACAGGGAGCGAACATTCAGTACTTC.

About this clonotype itself: One junction end disagrees with the germline gene, perhaps due to a read error. The rearrangement uses TRBV27 and TRBJ2-3; 7 bases line up with TRBD1. The germline gives CDR1 MNHEY, CDR2 SMNVEV (reference sequence). CDR3 size: 17 residues. CDR3 protein: CASSLSIGRGSTDTQYF. DNA for the CDR3: TGTGCCAGCAGTCTATCGATCGGCAGGGGGAGCACAGATACGCAGTATTTT.

The chain uses TRBV7-9 and TRBJ2-1; D is undetermined. Germline lookup yields CDR1 SEHNR and CDR2 FQNEAQ (reference sequence). The CDR3 length is 14 residues. V shed 1 base and J shed 6 bases, with 10 bases lying between them. The CDR3 spells CASSLETRFNEQFF. The CDR3 DNA is TGTGCCAGCAGCTTAGAGACAAGATTCAATGAGCAGTTCTTC.

This clonotype showed up just a few times. The chain couples TRBV7-9 to TRBJ2-2; TRBD1 or TRBD2 may be the D gene (5 bases each). V was trimmed by 4 bases and J by 3 bases, leaving 12 bases between them. The CDR3 loop spans 15 amino acids. Germline V lookup: CDR1 SEHNR, CDR2 FQNEAQ (reference sequence). The CDR3 DNA sequence: TGTGCCAGCAGCTGGGGCCGGGATTACACCGGGGAGCTGTTTTTT. Protein sequence: CASSWGRDYTGELFF.

A few counts support this clonotype. The V gene is TRBV29-1, the J gene TRBJ1-1; 9 bases are shared with TRBD1. Germline-derived CDR1 and CDR2 are SQVTM and ANQGSEA. Losses at the gene ends were 4 bases for V and 4 bases for J; bases not matched to a gene: 4. CDR3 size: 13 residues. The CDR3 bases are TGCAGCGTTGGAACAGGGGGCTCCACTGAAGCTTTCTTT. Amino acids: CSVGTGGSTEAFF.

J is TRBJ2-4 and V is TRBV6-5; D is perhaps TRBD1 (5 bases). The CDR3 extends over 16 amino acids. Per the germline V gene, CDR1 is MNHEY and CDR2 is SVGAGI. The ends were cut back, 6 bases at V and 1 base at J, with 16 bases in the middle. CDR3 in amino acids: CASSDTQVNAKNIQYF. The CDR3 nucleotides are TGTGCCAGCAGCGATACACAGGTGAACGCCAAAAACATTCAGTACTTC.

This clonotype was recorded a few times. The chain recombines TRBV2 with TRBJ2-2; D is tentatively TRBD1 or TRBD2 (5 bases each). This CDR3 has 12 residues. Trimming removed 11 bases from V and 5 bases from J, with 12 bases in between. The V gene's germline CDR1 is SNHLY and CDR2 FYNNEI. The CDR3: CAWSGQTGELFF. The CDR3, as DNA: TGTGCCTGGTCGGGGCAGACCGGGGAGCTGTTTTTT.

The chain couples TRBV7-2 to TRBJ2-3; D call uncertain. Germline loops: CDR1 SGHTA, CDR2 FQGNSA. V lost 2 bases and J lost 0, with 9 bases in between. This CDR3 has 15 amino acids. The CDR3 nucleotides read TGTGCCAGCAGCTTAAGGGATTCTAGCACAGATACGCAGTATTTT. Protein: CASSLRDSSTDTQYF.

The genes are TRBV11-1 and TRBJ1-4, with TRBD1 identical over 7 bases. Unmatched junction bases numbered 21, after V lost 4 bases and J lost 1 base. The CDR3 loop spans 21 amino acids. Per the germline V gene, CDR1 is SGHAT and CDR2 is FQDESV (reference sequence). The CDR3 DNA is TGTGCCAGCAGCTGGGTAACCGTAGGGACAGAGGCAACACAAACTAATGAAAAACTGTTTTTT. Translation gives CASSWVTVGTEATQTNEKLFF.

In this sample, this clonotype turned up a few times. The chain links TRBV12-3 or TRBV12-4 to TRBJ2-7; 10 nucleotides match TRBD1. The CDR3 runs to 17 residues. Germline trimming cut 7 bases from V and 0 bases from J; bases unmatched to any gene: 12. The DNA for the CDR3 is TGTGCCAGCACCGCCTTAGGGCGGGACAGGGGCTCCTACGAGCAGTACTTC. Residues: CASTALGRDRGSYEQYF.